The rows below give T cell receptor beta chains drawn from one sample of a study of graft-versus-host responses after intestinal transplantation. The assay was immunoSEQ multiplex PCR, and TCRdb's table has in-frame clones only and misses some. This table has about 90,000 clones, 85% to 95% appearing once. Their recognized antigens are unknown. The material sequenced was unstimulated CD4+ T cells sorted from spleen or lymph node cells, taken before transplant. The receptors shown here come from a human donor who was the organ donor for an intestinal transplant. The CDR3 runs from the conserved cysteine through the conserved F or W. D genes are given only for firm matches. Clone size, where shown, is once, few, many, or a class for clones that have expanded.

>-|TRBV6-6|13|-|TRBJ1-1
TGTGCCAGCAGGAAGGGCTTGAACACTGAAGCTTTCTTT
CASRKGLNTEAFF
>-|TRBV6-5|15|TRBD1|TRBJ2-1
TGTGCCAGCAGTTCACAGGGGGCAAACTACAATGAGCAGTTCTTC
CASSSQGANYNEQFF
>-|TRBV28|15|-|TRBJ2-5
TGTGCCAGCAGTGCGAACAGGATCAGACAAGAGACCCAGTACTTC
CASSANRIRQETQYF
>-|TRBV7-9|14|-|TRBJ2-5
TGTGCCAGCAGCACAGACAGTACCCAAGAGACCCAGTACTTC
CASSTDSTQETQYF
>-|TRBV9|15|-|TRBJ2-3
TGTGCCAGCAGCGTATACGAGTGGAGCACAGATACGCAGTATTTT
CASSVYEWSTDTQYF
>-|TRBV7-2|14|-|TRBJ2-7
TGTGCCAGCAGCTTAGCGGGGGGGCCCTACGAGCAGTACTTC
CASSLAGGPYEQYF
>-|TRBV28|17|-|TRBJ2-6
TGTGCCAGCAGTTTCCCGGCGGGGGCTGATGGGGCCAACGTCCTGACTTTC
CASSFPAGADGANVLTF
>-|TRBV4-2|16|-|TRBJ1-2
TGTGCCAGCAGCCAAGATCCCGGACCCGGCGCCCGTGGCTACACCTTC
CASSQDPGPGARGYTF
>-|TRBV19|14|-|TRBJ1-3
TGTGCCAGTAGTATAACAAACTCTGGAAACACCATATATTTT
CASSITNSGNTIYF
>-|TRBV30|15|-|TRBJ1-6
TGTGCCTGGAACAACGACTCTCCACACAATTCACCCCTCCACTTT
CAWNNDSPHNSPLHF
>once|TRBV5-1|12|-|TRBJ2-7
TGCGCCAGCAGCTTGGAACTTGGGTTGCAGTACTTC
CASSLELGLQYF
>-|TRBV5-5|13|-|TRBJ2-7
TGTGCCAGCAGCTTGGTTTGGGGATACGAGCAGTACTTC
CASSLVWGYEQYF
>-|TRBV19|14|-|TRBJ2-3
TGTGCCAGTACGGGGGCAGGGGGCACAGATACGCAGTATTTT
CASTGAGGTDTQYF
>-|TRBV5-6|16|TRBD1|TRBJ1-2
TGTGCCAGCAGCTCAATAAAACCAGGGGGCTCCCATGGCTACACCTTC
CASSSIKPGGSHGYTF
>-|TRBV6-5|16|TRBD1|TRBJ1-2
TGTGCCAGCAGTTACACTGGGACAGGGGGAGACTATGGCTACACCTTC
CASSYTGTGGDYGYTF
>-|TRBV10-3|14|TRBD2|TRBJ2-7
TGTGCCATCAGTGAGTCTTTGACTAGCGGCGAGCAGTACTTC
CAISESLTSGEQYF
>-|TRBV13|15|TRBD1|TRBJ2-1
TGTGCCAGCAGCTTTACAGGGGGCAGGAGTAATGAGCAGTTCTTC
CASSFTGGRSNEQFF
>-|TRBV2|14|TRBD1|TRBJ1-1
TGTGCCAGCAGGGGGGACAGGGTGAACACTGAAGCTTTCTTT
CASRGDRVNTEAFF
>-|TRBV6-5|14|TRBD2|TRBJ2-7
TGTGCCAGCAGTCAAACTAGCGGATCCTACGAGCAGTACTTC
CASSQTSGSYEQYF
>-|TRBV25-1|14|-|TRBJ2-3
TGTGCCAGCAGTGATCCGAGGAACACAGATACGCAGTATTTT
CASSDPRNTDTQYF
>-|TRBV5-6|16|-|TRBJ1-4
TGTGCCAGCAGCTTGAAAATGGGGCCCCCAAATGAAAAACTGTTTTTT
CASSLKMGPPNEKLFF
>once|TRBV7-3|14|TRBD2|TRBJ2-7
TGTGCCAGCAGCTTACTCCCTAGCGGCTACGAGCAGTACTTC
CASSLLPSGYEQYF
>-|TRBV18|15|-|TRBJ2-7
TGTGCCAGCTCCCCGGGGGGCCCCCGCACCTACGAGCAGTACTTC
CASSPGGPRTYEQYF
>-|TRBV7-2|17|TRBD2|TRBJ2-3
TGTGCCAGCAGCTTGACTAGCGGGGGGTCTAGCACAGATACGCAGTATTTT
CASSLTSGGSSTDTQYF
>-|TRBV4-3|14|-|TRBJ2-3
TGCGCCAGCAGCCCCTTAGTCGGGTACGATACGCAGTATTTT
CASSPLVGYDTQYF
>-|TRBV15|17|TRBD1|TRBJ1-1
TGTGCCACCAGCAGGGGAGGGGAGGGGGCTCGTGGCACTGAAGCTTTCTTT
CATSRGGEGARGTEAFF
>-|TRBV25-1|14|TRBD1|TRBJ1-2
TGTGCCAGCAGTGCACCTGGACAGGGAGCGGGCTACACCTTC
CASSAPGQGAGYTF
>-|TRBV2|15|-|TRBJ1-4
TGTGCCAGCAGAGAGGACAGTGCAACTAATGAAAAACTGTTTTTT
CASREDSATNEKLFF
>-|TRBV7-6|18|TRBD1|TRBJ1-5
TGTGCCAGCAGCTTAGCGACAGGGGGCGTTTGGGACAATCAGCCCCAGCATTTT
CASSLATGGVWDNQPQHF
>-|TRBV19|14|-|TRBJ1-5
TGTGCCAGTAGTAGCAGCCCAGTCCAACAGCCCCAGCATTTT
CASSSSPVQQPQHF
>-|TRBV28|16|TRBD1|TRBJ2-4
TGTGCCAGCAGTTTCCGACAGGGGGTTGGGGGAAACATTCAGTACTTC
CASSFRQGVGGNIQYF
>-|TRBV21-1|15|-|TRBJ1-1
TGTGCCAGCAGACCGAGGGCAGGGGAGAACACTGAAGCTTTCTTT
CASRPRAGENTEAFF
>-|TRBV5-6|14|-|TRBJ2-6
TGTGCCAGCAGCTTGAGCTCTGGGGCCAACGTCCTGACTTTC
CASSLSSGANVLTF
>-|TRBV11-2|15|-|TRBJ1-1
TGTGCCAGCAGCTTTCGTACGGGTCGTCTCACTGAAGCTTTCTTT
CASSFRTGRLTEAFF
>-|TRBV7-3|15|-|TRBJ2-1
TGTGCCAGCAGCTTAAGTCCGGGTATGTTCTATGAGCAGTTCTTC
CASSLSPGMFYEQFF
>-|TRBV19|15|-|TRBJ1-5
TGTGCCAGTAGTATAGTAGGGGATAGCAATCAGCCCCAGCATTTT
CASSIVGDSNQPQHF